These 27 T cell receptor beta chains share one sample of origin, sequenced in a study of monozygotic twins with cystic fibrosis. Produced via immunoSEQ multiplex PCR; TCRdb's table is partial and in-frame only. In the table there are approximately 10,000 clones, 85% of which are singletons. Sequenced material: blood. These receptors came from a man younger than 35 with cystic fibrosis.

The chain is built from TRBV10-3 and TRBJ2-3; TRBD2 matches 10 bases. There are 16 residues in the CDR3. The V and J ends lost 6 bases and 4 bases, in that order; junction bases with no gene match: 10. The germline CDR1 and CDR2 sequences are ENHRY and SYGVKD. This CDR3 is CAISRLAGLGPDTQYF. The CDR3 DNA sequence: TGTGCCATCAGCCGACTAGCGGGTTTAGGACCAGATACGCAGTATTTT.

This chain joins TRBV5-4 and TRBJ2-5, with D perhaps matching TRBD1 (5 bases). The CDR3 has 13 residues. From germline, CDR1 is SGHNT and CDR2 YYREEE (reference sequence). With 1 base removed from V and 2 bases from J, the gap between germline ends came to 6 bases. CDR3 residues: CASSLKGQETQYF. The CDR3 DNA reads as TGTGCCAGCAGCTTGAAGGGGCAAGAGACCCAGTACTTC.

The CDR3 DNA is TGTGCCAGTAGTATTGCGGGTACGACCTACGAGCAGTACTTC. Encoded protein: CASSIAGTTYEQYF. The rearrangement links TRBV19 to TRBJ2-7; tentative D call: TRBD2 (5 bases). This CDR3 contains 14 residues. The V end lost 3 bases, the J end lost 2 bases, and 11 bases lay between the germline ends. Germline loops: CDR1 LNHDA, CDR2 SQIVND (reference sequence).

This clone was counted once. The rearrangement joins TRBV5-1 to TRBJ2-3; 8 bases are a match to TRBD1. Germline V gene lookup returns CDR1 SGHRS and CDR2 YFSETQ. V shed 4 bases and J 0 bases; nucleotides not matched to a gene: 7. The CDR3 runs to 16 residues. The chain's CDR3 is CASSPWTGQSTDTQYF. The CDR3, as DNA: TGCGCCAGCAGCCCCTGGACAGGGCAAAGCACAGATACGCAGTATTTT.

V and J are TRBV9 and TRBJ2-1, with 9 bases aligning to TRBD2. CDR3 length equals 16 residues. Germline CDR1 and CDR2: SGDLS and YYNGEE. V lost 2 bases to trimming and J lost 0 bases; unmatched junction nucleotides: 3. The CDR3 nucleotides read TGTGCCAGCAGCGTCATAGCGGGAGACTCCTACAATGAGCAGTTCTTC. Translation gives CASSVIAGDSYNEQFF.

This clone is a singleton in its sample. V is TRBV5-6 and J is TRBJ2-5; 13 bases are a match to TRBD2. V was clipped by 4 bases and J by 4 bases; unmatched bases: 7. Germline V CDR1 and CDR2: SGHDT, YYEEEE. The CDR3 is 16 residues long. CDR3 residues: CASSPGLAGTIETQYF. As DNA, the CDR3 is TGTGCCAGCAGCCCGGGACTAGCGGGAACGATAGAGACCCAGTACTTC.

The chain has TRBV5-5 and TRBJ2-5; TRBD1 aligns across 12 bases. Germline loops: CDR1 SGHKS, CDR2 YYEKEE (reference sequence). V gave up 4 bases and J gave up 2 bases; unmatched junction bases: 9. The CDR3 runs 17 residues. The CDR3 region is CASSLRDRGPWQETQYF. CDR3 sequence (DNA): TGTGCCAGCAGCCTACGGGACAGGGGGCCGTGGCAAGAGACCCAGTACTTC.

J is TRBJ2-3 and V is TRBV27, with a possible D match to TRBD1 (7 bases). This CDR3 has 15 amino acids. CDR1 MNHEY and CDR2 SMNVEV come from the germline V gene (reference sequence). The V end was cut by 6 bases, the J end by 6 bases, with 19 bases between. The CDR3 nucleotides are TGTGCCAGCAGCCCTGCGGAGGGGGCGCAGGATACGCAGTATTTT. It specifies CASSPAEGAQDTQYF.

V and J are TRBV7-2 and TRBJ1-3; D remains unclear. This CDR3 comprises 15 residues. Trimming stripped 1 base from V and 1 base from J, with 8 bases between. Per germline, CDR1 SGHTA and CDR2 FQGNSA. This chain's CDR3 is CASSLVTTSGNTIYF. The CDR3 coding sequence is TGTGCCAGCAGCTTAGTTACGACTTCTGGAAACACCATATATTTT.

J is TRBJ1-4 and V is TRBV7-2, with D possibly matching TRBD1 (6 bases). The CDR3 is 17 residues long. V gave up 1 base and J gave up 1 base, with 13 bases separating them. The germline V gene encodes CDR1 SGHTA and CDR2 FQGNSA. The CDR3 reads CASSLVPQDRTNEKLFF. The CDR3 DNA is TGTGCCAGCAGCTTAGTCCCCCAGGACAGAACTAATGAAAAACTGTTTTTT. Complete variable domain (other parts from reference TRBV7-2 and TRBJ1-4): GAGVSQSPSNKVTEKGKDVELRCDPISGHTALYWYRQSLGQGLEFLIYFQGNSAPDKSGLPSDRFSAERTGGSVSTLTIQRTQQEDSAVYLCASSLVPQDRTNEKLFFGSGTQLSVL.

The chain couples TRBV10-2 to TRBJ1-5, with 7 bases that match TRBD1. Germline assignment: CDR1 WSHSY and CDR2 SAAADI. The CDR3 covers 14 residues. Trimming at V came to 6 bases and at J to 11 bases, leaving 13 bases not matched to a gene. The CDR3 nucleotides are TGCGCCAGCAGCTCTACAGGGGAAGGGACGGCCCAGCATTTT. This translates into CASSSTGEGTAQHF.

The rearrangement links TRBV5-1 to TRBJ1-2, with D perhaps TRBD1 (5 bases). V lost 5 bases and J lost 2, with 13 bases in between. Looked up from germline, CDR1 is SGHRS and CDR2 is YFSETQ. The CDR3 is made up of 14 amino acids. CDR3 in DNA: TGCGCCAGCAGGGCTGCCAGGGCCAACTATGGCTACACCTTC. This translates into CASRAARANYGYTF.

J is TRBJ2-5 and V is TRBV9; possible D gene TRBD2, 6 bases. V gave up 3 bases and J gave up 1 base, with 10 bases separating them. Germline V lookup: CDR1 SGDLS, CDR2 YYNGEE. The CDR3 extends over 14 amino acids. The chain's CDR3 is CASSGAGLQETQYF. DNA of the CDR3: TGTGCCAGCAGCGGGGCGGGACTCCAAGAGACCCAGTACTTC.

This chain links TRBV10-1 with TRBJ1-1, with TRBD1 as a possible D gene (5 bases). Deletions cut 10 bases from V and 1 base from J, with 13 bases between. Germline CDR1 reads WNHNN; CDR2 reads SYGVQD (reference sequence). This CDR3 has 13 residues. This chain's CDR3 is CATRARSNTEAFF. The CDR3 DNA reads as TGCGCCACCAGGGCGAGATCGAACACTGAAGCTTTCTTT.

V is TRBV18 and J is TRBJ2-5, with a weak D call TRBD2 (5 bases). The germline gives CDR1 KGHSH, CDR2 LQKENI. The V end lost 2 bases, the J end lost 5 bases, and 15 bases lay between the germline ends. This CDR3 has 15 residues. Here the CDR3 reads CASSPSGSRSETQYF. CDR3 bases: TGTGCCAGCTCACCAAGCGGATCTCGTTCGGAGACCCAGTACTTC.

The chain carries TRBV30 and TRBJ2-1, with 10 bases aligning to TRBD2. The V and J ends lost 5 bases and 5 bases, in that order; junction bases with no gene match: 6. This CDR3 spans 14 amino acids. The germline V gene encodes CDR1 GTSNPN and CDR2 SVGIG (reference sequence). The CDR3 DNA reads TGTGCCTGGTGGACTAGCGGCCTCCACAATGAGCAGTTCTTC. As protein: CAWWTSGLHNEQFF.

V usage is TRBV6-1 and J usage is TRBJ2-1; 13 positions match TRBD2. After removal of 6 bases from V and 2 bases from J, the junction contained 1 base not matched to a gene. This CDR3 region has 15 residues. Germline-derived CDR1 and CDR2 are MNHNS and SASEGT. Here the CDR3 reads CASSGLAGAYNEQFF. DNA of the CDR3: TGTGCCAGCAGCGGACTAGCGGGGGCCTACAATGAGCAGTTCTTC.

Turning to this clone: The CDR3 does not close with the conserved phenylalanine or tryptophan, likely indicating a read error. CDR3 sequence: CASQERGAPNYGYTL. CDR3 DNA: TGTGCCAGTCAGGAGAGGGGAGCTCCTAACTATGGCTACACCCTC. The gene calls are TRBV19 and TRBJ1-2; a possible D gene is TRBD1 (5 bases). CDR1 and CDR2 (germline): LNHDA, SQIVND (reference sequence). V was clipped by 8 bases and J by 0 bases, with 16 bases between them. The CDR3 totals 15 residues.

The chain uses TRBV19 and TRBJ1-5; 10 bases map to TRBD1. Germline lookup yields CDR1 LNHDA and CDR2 SQIVND (reference sequence). This CDR3 comprises 15 residues. V was pared by 5 bases and J by 1 base, with 2 bases of the junction left unmatched. CDR3 in DNA: TGTGCCAGTAGTCGGGACAGGGGAAGCAATCAGCCCCAGCATTTT. It translates to CASSRDRGSNQPQHF.

The V call is TRBV2, the J call TRBJ2-1, with D unresolved. CDR3 length: 13 residues. With 4 bases removed from V and 8 bases from J, the gap between germline ends came to 12 bases. CDR1 is SNHLY and CDR2 is FYNNEI in the germline V gene. The CDR3 DNA reads as TGTGCCAGCAGTGGTAGCTGGACCCATGAGCAGTTCTTC. Protein sequence: CASSGSWTHEQFF.

The chain has TRBV28 and TRBJ2-3; 10 bases match TRBD1. The length of the CDR3 is 16 residues. The germline V gene has CDR1 MDHEN and CDR2 SYDVKM. With 5 bases clipped from V and 6 bases from J, the junction kept 11 bases outside the gene matches. The CDR3 here is CASSPGTGAPPDTQYF. The CDR3 nucleotides read TGTGCCAGCAGTCCTGGGACAGGGGCTCCCCCGGATACGCAGTATTTT.

This clone was seen only once. J is TRBJ2-5 and V is TRBV11-2; 9 nucleotides line up with TRBD1. Trimming cost V 1 base and J 4 bases; bases outside gene matches: 10. CDR1 and CDR2 from the germline V gene are SGHAT and FQNNGV. The CDR3 covers 17 residues. The CDR3 spells CASSLGGQGRFGETQYF. The CDR3 DNA is TGTGCCAGCAGCTTAGGCGGACAGGGGAGGTTTGGAGAGACCCAGTACTTC.

The V call is TRBV19, the J call TRBJ2-7; TRBD2 might be the D (6 bases). From germline, CDR1 is LNHDA and CDR2 SQIVND (reference sequence). Deletions cut 5 bases from V and 3 bases from J, with 14 bases between. This CDR3 is 14 amino acids long. The CDR3 here is CASSVRDWDYEQYF. CDR3 in DNA: TGTGCCAGTAGTGTCCGGGACTGGGACTACGAGCAGTACTTC.

This chain uses TRBV4-3 with TRBJ2-3; TRBD1 agrees at 7 bases. The CDR3 has 15 amino acids. The V segment lost 5 bases and the J segment 0 bases; nucleotides outside the gene matches: 5. Germline values: CDR1 LGHNA, CDR2 YSLEER. The CDR3 DNA sequence: TGCGCCAGCAGCAAAGGACAGGCTAGCACAGATACGCAGTATTTT. Protein: CASSKGQASTDTQYF.

The rearrangement joins TRBV18 to TRBJ2-7, with D perhaps matching TRBD1 (6 bases). This CDR3 contains 15 residues. V lost 5 bases and J 2 bases, leaving 16 bases between the germline ends. In germline, CDR1 is KGHSH, CDR2 LQKENI. CDR3 protein: CASSRGAGETYEQYF. In nucleotides, the CDR3 is TGTGCCAGCTCAAGAGGGGCAGGGGAGACCTACGAGCAGTACTTC. The variable domain in full, completed from reference TRBV18 and TRBJ2-7, reads NAGVMQNPRHLVRRRGQEARLRCSPMKGHSHVYWYRQLPEEGLKFMVYLQKENIIDESGMPKERFSAEFPKEGPSILRIQQVVRGDSAAYFCASSRGAGETYEQYFGPGTRLTVT.

V and J are TRBV10-3 and TRBJ2-1, with 16 nucleotides matching TRBD2. This CDR3 is built from 16 residues. The germline CDR1 and CDR2 sequences are ENHRY and SYGVKD. Germline trimming cut 4 bases from V and 10 bases from J; bases unmatched to any gene: 7. CDR3 amino acids: CAISAYPGLAGGEQFF. The CDR3 bases are TGTGCCATCAGTGCATACCCGGGACTAGCGGGAGGGGAGCAGTTCTTC.

The CDR3 reads CATSPPGIGNTIYF. In DNA, the CDR3 is TGTGCCACCAGCCCCCCCGGGATTGGAAACACCATATATTTT. The J gene is TRBJ1-3, the V gene TRBV15, with D unresolved. Trimming cost V 5 bases and J 3 bases, with 11 bases left between them. The CDR3 consists of 14 residues. The germline V gene has CDR1 LNHNV and CDR2 YYDKDF (reference sequence). Supplemented by reference TRBV15 and TRBJ1-3, the full variable domain reads DAMVIQNPRYQVTQFGKPVTLSCSQTLNHNVMYWYQQKSSQAPKLLFHYYDKDFNNEADTPDNFQSRRPNTSFCFLDIRSPGLGDTAMYLCATSPPGIGNTIYFGEGSWLTVV.